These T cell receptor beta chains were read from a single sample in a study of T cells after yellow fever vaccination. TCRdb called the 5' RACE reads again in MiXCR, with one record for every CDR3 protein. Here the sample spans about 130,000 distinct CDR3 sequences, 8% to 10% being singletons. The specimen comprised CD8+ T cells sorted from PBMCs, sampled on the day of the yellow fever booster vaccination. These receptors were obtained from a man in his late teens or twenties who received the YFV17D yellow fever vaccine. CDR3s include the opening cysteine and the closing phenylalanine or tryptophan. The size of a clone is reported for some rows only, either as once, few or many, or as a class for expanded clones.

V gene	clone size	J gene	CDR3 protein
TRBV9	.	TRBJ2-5	CASSPSGGLETQYF
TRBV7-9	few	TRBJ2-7	CASSPLAGAMVYEQYF
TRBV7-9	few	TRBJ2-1	CASSRQGYNEQFF
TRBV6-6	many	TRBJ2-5	CASSAIETQYF
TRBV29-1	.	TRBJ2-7	CSATGQGASYEQYF
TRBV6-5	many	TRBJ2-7	CASRLRGGGSYEQYF
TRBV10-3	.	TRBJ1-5	CAISDVRYSNQPQHF
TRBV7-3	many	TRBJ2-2	CASSLQGIGELFF
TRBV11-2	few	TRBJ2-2	CASGSTNTGELFF
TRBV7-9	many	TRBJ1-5	CASSLGQGPHQPQHF
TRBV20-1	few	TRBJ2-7	CSPPSGGFSYEQYF
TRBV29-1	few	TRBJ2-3	CSVEVGRGRTDTQYF
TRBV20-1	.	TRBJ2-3	CSARGKERGKWYF
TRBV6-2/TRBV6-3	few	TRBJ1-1	CASSFPEEAFF